These 21 T cell receptor beta chains share one sample of origin, sequenced in a study of neurological immune-mediated disorders. TCRdb reprocessed the 5' RACE reads via MiXCR and lists one record per CDR3 protein. The profile shows 50,000 or so distinct CDR3 sequences, under 13% of them singletons. Material: PBMCs. These receptors all stem from a woman in her forties with HTLV-1-associated myelopathy (HAM/TSP).

This clonotype was seen many times. The chain is built from TRBV5-4 and TRBJ2-2; D might be TRBD2 (7 bases). V lost 4 bases and J lost 1, with 14 bases in between. The CDR3 extends over 16 amino acids. Germline-derived CDR1 and CDR2 are SGHNT and YYREEE (reference sequence). CDR3 region: CASSPLGGRNTGELFF. CDR3 sequence (DNA): TGTGCCAGCAGCCCGTTGGGGGGGCGGAACACCGGGGAGCTGTTTTTT.

This clonotype was seen many times. The V gene is TRBV2, the J gene TRBJ2-7; 9 bases fit TRBD2. V was clipped by 9 bases and J by 1 base; unmatched bases: 7. The CDR3 runs to 14 residues. Germline-derived CDR1 and CDR2 are SNHLY and FYNNEI. In DNA form, the CDR3 reads TGTGCCAGTTTCGGGACTAGCTGGTCCTACGAGCAGTACTTC. Its protein is CASFGTSWSYEQYF.

This clonotype has a count of ten or more. The CDR3 coding sequence is TGTGCCACCAGCAGATGGGACAGAGCCTACGAGCAGTACTTC. Its protein is CATSRWDRAYEQYF. The chain uses TRBV15 and TRBJ2-7; 7 positions agree with TRBD1. This CDR3 comprises 14 residues. V dropped 2 bases and J dropped 2; count of bases not matched to a gene: 3. Germline V gene data show CDR1 as LNHNV and CDR2 as YYDKDF (reference sequence). Using reference TRBV15 and TRBJ2-7 for the parts outside the CDR3, the full variable domain is DAMVIQNPRYQVTQFGKPVTLSCSQTLNHNVMYWYQQKSSQAPKLLFHYYDKDFNNEADTPDNFQSRRPNTSFCFLDIRSPGLGDTAMYLCATSRWDRAYEQYFGPGTRLTVT.

This clonotype has ten or more counts. V and J are TRBV5-1 and TRBJ2-5; the D gene is possibly TRBD1 (6 bases). The CDR3 has 15 residues. Trimming stripped 1 base from V and 2 bases from J, with 12 bases between. The germline V gene encodes CDR1 SGHRS and CDR2 YFSETQ. The CDR3 reads CASSLSGTIQETQYF. CDR3 in DNA: TGCGCCAGCAGCTTGTCCGGGACAATTCAAGAGACCCAGTACTTC. The variable domain in full, completed from reference TRBV5-1 and TRBJ2-5, reads KAGVTQTPRYLIKTRGQQVTLSCSPISGHRSVSWYQQTPGQGLQFLFEYFSETQRNKGNFPGRFSGRQFSNSRSEMNVSTLELGDSALYLCASSLSGTIQETQYFGPGTRLLVL.

With regard to this clonotype: A single base separates this from a much larger clone, so it may be a read error. This rearrangement joins TRBV25-1 to TRBJ1-1, with TRBD1 identical over 10 bases. Germline values: CDR1 MGHDK, CDR2 SYGVNS. The CDR3 is 17 amino acids. The DNA of the CDR3 is TGTGCCATCAGTGGAAAAGGGACAGGGGCCTATTCCACTGAAGCTTTCTTT. It encodes CAISGKGTGAYSTEAFF.

Ten or more counts support this clonotype. The CDR3: CASSQGRGGTYEQYF. The CDR3 DNA sequence: TGCGCCAGCAGCCAAGGACGGGGGGGAACCTACGAGCAGTACTTC. V and J are TRBV5-1 and TRBJ2-7, with 8 nucleotides matching TRBD2. The CDR3 extends over 15 amino acids. CDR1 is SGHRS and CDR2 is YFSETQ in the germline V gene. V lost 4 bases to trimming and J lost 2 bases; unmatched junction nucleotides: 8.

This clonotype appeared many times. The J gene is TRBJ2-4, the V gene TRBV12-3 or TRBV12-4; D is possibly TRBD1 (6 bases). This CDR3 contains 17 residues. The V end lost 3 bases, the J end lost 3 bases, and 18 bases lay between the germline ends. The chain's CDR3 is CASSFLQGQRGKNIQYF. The CDR3, as DNA: TGTGCCAGCAGTTTTTTGCAAGGACAGCGAGGCAAAAACATTCAGTACTTC.

V usage is TRBV7-2 and J usage is TRBJ2-1; 11 bases line up with TRBD2. Per the germline V gene, CDR1 is SGHTA and CDR2 is FQGNSA. Losses at the gene ends were 6 bases for V and 4 bases for J; bases not matched to a gene: 5. This CDR3 contains 15 residues. CDR3 DNA sequence: TGTGCCAGCAGTTATAGCGGGGGGGCATACAATGAGCAGTTCTTC. Translating gives CASSYSGGAYNEQFF. Full variable domain (outside the CDR3, taken from reference TRBV7-2 and TRBJ2-1): GAGVSQSPSNKVTEKGKDVELRCDPISGHTALYWYRQSLGQGLEFLIYFQGNSAPDKSGLPSDRFSAERTGGSVSTLTIQRTQQEDSAVYLCASSYSGGAYNEQFFGPGTRLTVL.

This clonotype was observed at least ten times. V and J are TRBV29-1 and TRBJ2-1, with 7 bases lining up with TRBD1. J lost 3 bases, V lost 6 bases, and 8 bases had no gene match. CDR3 length: 14 amino acids. CDR1 and CDR2 from the germline V gene are SQVTM and ANQGSEA. The CDR3, as DNA: TGCAGCGTCTGGACAGGCCTCCGCTACAATGAGCAGTTCTTC. It codes for CSVWTGLRYNEQFF.

This clonotype was seen ten or more times. This chain uses TRBV5-1 with TRBJ2-3, with a possible D match to TRBD2 (5 bases). Looked up from germline, CDR1 is SGHRS and CDR2 is YFSETQ. V lost 2 bases and J 4 bases, leaving 14 bases between the germline ends. There are 15 residues in the CDR3. CDR3 coding DNA: TGCGCCAGCAGCTTCTTCCCCGAGGGCGCAGATACGCAGTATTTT. Protein product: CASSFFPEGADTQYF.

This clonotype was recorded many times. The V gene is TRBV18, the J gene TRBJ1-1; 7 bases fit TRBD1. Germline V gives CDR1 KGHSH, CDR2 LQKENI. Germline trimming cut 3 bases from V and 5 bases from J; bases unmatched to any gene: 0. The CDR3 is made up of 12 amino acids. The chain's CDR3 is CASSPGQTEAFF. CDR3 DNA: TGTGCCAGCTCACCGGGACAGACTGAAGCTTTCTTT.

This clonotype was observed at least ten times. The chain combines TRBV16 with TRBJ2-6; D gene unclear. Trimming left V 7 bases short and J 4 bases short, with 8 bases between. The CDR3 runs 13 residues. The V gene's germline CDR1 is KGHSY and CDR2 FQNENV. CDR3 loop: CASNTPGANVLTF. The CDR3 DNA reads TGTGCCAGCAACACGCCGGGGGCCAACGTCCTGACTTTC.

This clonotype was seen repeatedly, ten times or more. CDR3 in amino acids: CATSRDVDSYHEQFF. Written as DNA, the CDR3 is TGTGCCACCAGCAGAGATGTGGACAGTTACCATGAGCAGTTCTTC. The chain employs TRBV15 and TRBJ2-1; D may be TRBD1 (6 bases). Between the trimmed V and J ends, which lost 0 bases and 8 bases, there was a span of 14 bases. Germline values: CDR1 LNHNV, CDR2 YYDKDF (reference sequence). The CDR3 loop spans 15 amino acids.

The sample holds many counts of this clonotype. DNA of the CDR3: TGTGCCAGCAGTTCTAGCGGGGGGGCCCTGACAGATACGCAGTATTTT. Encoded protein: CASSSSGGALTDTQYF. This sequence joins TRBV6-1 and TRBJ2-3, with TRBD2 identical over 12 bases. Germline trimming cut 5 bases from V and 3 bases from J; bases unmatched to any gene: 6. The germline CDR1 and CDR2 sequences are MNHNS and SASEGT. The CDR3 extends over 16 amino acids.

The V call is TRBV29-1, the J call TRBJ2-5; maybe TRBD2 (7 bases). Trimming pared 3 bases from V and 5 bases from J, leaving 10 bases between. This CDR3 comprises 12 residues. Looked up from germline, CDR1 is SQVTM and CDR2 is ANQGSEA. The CDR3, as DNA: TGCAGCGTTGATGGGGGGGCCGAGACCCAGTACTTC. This gives the protein CSVDGGAETQYF.

The sample holds many counts of this clonotype. The chain joins TRBV5-1 to TRBJ2-1; TRBD2 aligns across 10 bases. There are 15 residues in the CDR3. Germline CDR1 reads SGHRS; CDR2 reads YFSETQ. Trimming at V came to 4 bases and at J to 4 bases, leaving 5 bases not matched to a gene. Here the CDR3 DNA reads TGCGCCAGCAGCCCGGGGACTAGCGAGTACAATGAGCAGTTCTTC. As protein: CASSPGTSEYNEQFF.

This clonotype came up many times. The chain links TRBV24-1 to TRBJ1-1; no clear D. The CDR3 has 13 residues. The germline gives CDR1 KGHDR, CDR2 SFDVKD. V shed 2 bases and J shed 5 bases, with 8 bases lying between them. The CDR3 loop reads CATSDSGRTEAFF. As DNA, the CDR3 is TGTGCCACCAGTGATTCAGGTCGGACTGAAGCTTTCTTT.

The chain joins TRBV6-1 to TRBJ1-2; the match to TRBD1 covers 7 bases. From germline, CDR1 is MNHNS and CDR2 SASEGT. CDR3 length: 14 amino acids. Losses at the gene ends were 6 bases for V and 5 bases for J; bases not matched to a gene: 9. DNA of the CDR3: TGTGCCAGCAGGACCCTGACAGGGTTTTATGGCTACACCTTC. Translating gives CASRTLTGFYGYTF.

In its sample, this clonotype was seen many times. The gene calls are TRBV9 and TRBJ2-6, with D possibly being TRBD1 (6 bases). In germline, CDR1 is SGDLS, CDR2 YYNGEE. The length of the CDR3 is 20 residues. The V gene lost 0 bases and the J gene lost 2 bases, with 21 bases spanning the gap. The CDR3 protein is CASSVARRSGEYPGANVLTF. DNA for the CDR3: TGTGCCAGCAGCGTAGCGAGGCGATCAGGGGAATATCCTGGGGCCAACGTCCTGACTTTC.

This clonotype showed up many times. The chain uses TRBV20-1 and TRBJ1-2, with TRBD1 identical over 7 bases. Trimming removed 1 base from V and 4 bases from J; junction bases left unmatched: 9. The CDR3 covers 15 residues. Germline assignment: CDR1 DFQATT and CDR2 SNEGSKA (reference sequence). The CDR3 DNA sequence: TGCAGTGCTAGAGCCCTTAACAGGGGAAGCTATGGCTACACCTTC. Its translation: CSARALNRGSYGYTF.

Many counts were recorded for this clonotype. The J gene is TRBJ2-4, the V gene TRBV5-1; 7 bases agree with TRBD1. With 0 bases clipped from V and 5 bases from J, the junction kept 8 bases outside the gene matches. Germline V lookup: CDR1 SGHRS, CDR2 YFSETQ. CDR3 length: 16 residues. DNA of the CDR3: TGCGCCAGCAGCTTGGAGGGTGTAGGGGGCGAAAACATTCAGTACTTC. Its protein is CASSLEGVGGENIQYF. The whole variable domain, remainder taken from reference TRBV5-1 and TRBJ2-4, is KAGVTQTPRYLIKTRGQQVTLSCSPISGHRSVSWYQQTPGQGLQFLFEYFSETQRNKGNFPGRFSGRQFSNSRSEMNVSTLELGDSALYLCASSLEGVGGENIQYFGAGTRLSVL.